The clone carrying this TCR beta chain occurred once. The time point denotes: cycle 4 day 1 (C4D1), after more than 5 weeks of nivolumab. Patients all relapsed after autologous stem cell transplantation, and there was variation in brentuximab vedotin exposure. These data originate in a study of PD-1 blockade in classical Hodgkin lymphoma. The CDR3 is 14 residues long. Germline CDR1 is SGHNT and CDR2 is YYREEE (reference sequence). V was pared by 0 bases and J by 4 bases, with 7 bases between. Assay: immunoSEQ multiplex PCR; the TCRdb copy retains only in-frame clones and omits some. This sample has around 23,000 clones, with around 85% found just once.

The receptor was isolated from a human donor with classical Hodgkin lymphoma. This chain joins TRBV5-4 and TRBJ2-2; unclear D gene. Here the sequenced sample was peripheral blood mononuclear cells (PBMCs), taken before the fourth cycle of nivolumab. In DNA, the CDR3 is TGTGCCAGCAGCTTGGGGGGTGGCACCGGGGAGCTGTTTTTT. Its protein product is CASSLGGGTGELFF.